This TCR beta chain was identified in a study of read filtering for tumor transcriptome and immune sequencing. V was trimmed by 1 base and J by 0 bases, leaving 7 bases between them. The germline gives CDR1 SGHTA, CDR2 FQGNSA. This CDR3 has 14 residues. At the time of active disease, bone marrow was collected from every patient. Findings of the study overall: Approximately 87% of IR-seq clonotypes had a single read, yet these held about 3.6% of reads. IR-seq captured clonotypes deeper and more reliably than RNA-seq.

This clonotype is medium-sized by share. What it binds is not known. Molecular barcoded adaptors covering alpha/delta and beta/gamma chains were used on 400 to 450 ng RNA. MiXCR, run by TCRdb on the reads, gives a single entry per CDR3 protein. Found here are tens of thousands of distinct CDR3 sequences, about a fifth of them singletons; the top ten hold 15% to 20%. Sample: a population of CD138-negative cells sorted from bone marrow. The chain is built from TRBV7-2 and TRBJ2-7; D ambiguous. The TCR sequence derives from a donor aged 40 or older with multiple myeloma. The CDR3 sequence: CASSLGASSYEQYF. Written as DNA, the CDR3 is TGTGCCAGCAGCTTAGGCGCGAGCTCCTACGAGCAGTACTTC.